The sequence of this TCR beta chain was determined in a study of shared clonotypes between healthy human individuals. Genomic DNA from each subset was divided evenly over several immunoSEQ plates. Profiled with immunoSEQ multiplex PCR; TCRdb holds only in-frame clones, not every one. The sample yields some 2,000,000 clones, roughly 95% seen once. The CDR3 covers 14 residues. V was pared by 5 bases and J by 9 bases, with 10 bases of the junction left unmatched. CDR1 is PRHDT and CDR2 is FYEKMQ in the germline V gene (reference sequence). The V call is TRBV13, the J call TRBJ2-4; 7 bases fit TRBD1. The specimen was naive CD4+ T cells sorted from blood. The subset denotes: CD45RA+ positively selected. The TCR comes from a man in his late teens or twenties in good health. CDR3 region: CASSKPGQEPIQYF. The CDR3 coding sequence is TGTGCCAGCAGCAAGCCCGGACAGGAACCCATTCAGTACTTC.